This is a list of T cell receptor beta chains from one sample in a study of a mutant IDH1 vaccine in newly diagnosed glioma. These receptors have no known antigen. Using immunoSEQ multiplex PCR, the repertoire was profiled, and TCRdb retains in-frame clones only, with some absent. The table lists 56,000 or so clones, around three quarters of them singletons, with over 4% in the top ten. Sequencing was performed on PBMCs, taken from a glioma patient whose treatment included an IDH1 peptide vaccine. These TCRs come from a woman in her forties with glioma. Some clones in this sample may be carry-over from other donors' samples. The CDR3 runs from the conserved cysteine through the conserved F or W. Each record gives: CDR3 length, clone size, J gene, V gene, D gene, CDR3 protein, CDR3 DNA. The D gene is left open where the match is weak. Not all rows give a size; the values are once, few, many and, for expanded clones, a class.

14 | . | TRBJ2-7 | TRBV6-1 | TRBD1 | CASSSGTGASEQYF | TGTGCCAGCAGCTCGGGGACAGGGGCTTCCGAGCAGTACTTC
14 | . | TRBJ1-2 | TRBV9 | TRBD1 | CASSVTTGDYGYTF | TGTGCCAGCAGCGTTACGACAGGGGACTATGGCTACACCTTC
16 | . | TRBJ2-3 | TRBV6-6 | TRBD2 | CASSPTSGGPTDTQYF | TGTGCCAGCAGTCCGACTAGCGGGGGGCCAACAGATACGCAGTATTTT
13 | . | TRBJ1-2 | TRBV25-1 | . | CASSDPGNYGYTF | TGTGCCAGCAGTGACCCGGGGAACTATGGCTACACCTTC
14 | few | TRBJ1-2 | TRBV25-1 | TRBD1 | CASSPRDRPYGYTF | TGTGCCAGCAGTCCTAGGGACAGACCATATGGCTACACCTTC
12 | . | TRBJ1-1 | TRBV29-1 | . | CSVLLRNTEAFF | TGCAGCGTTCTGCTAAGAAACACTGAAGCTTTCTTT
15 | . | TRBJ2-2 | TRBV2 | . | CASSRRGVNGGELFF | TGTGCCAGCAGTCGACGTGGCGTGAACGGCGGGGAGCTGTTTTTT
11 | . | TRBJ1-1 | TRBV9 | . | CASSASGEAFF | TGTGCCAGCAGCGCCTCCGGGGAAGCTTTCTTT
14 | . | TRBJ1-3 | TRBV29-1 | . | CSVVGESSGNTIYF | TGCAGCGTTGTGGGGGAAAGCTCTGGAAACACCATATATTTT
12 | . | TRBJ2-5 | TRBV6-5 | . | CASSYSRETQYF | TGTGCCAGCAGTTACTCGAGGGAGACCCAGTACTTC
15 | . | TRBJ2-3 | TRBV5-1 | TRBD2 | CASSWTSGASDTQYF | TGCGCCAGCAGCTGGACTAGCGGGGCCTCAGATACGCAGTATTTT
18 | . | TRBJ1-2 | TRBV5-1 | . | CASSPGRPDQGRLIGYTF | TGCGCCAGCAGCCCGGGGAGGCCTGATCAGGGCAGACTGATCGGCTACACCTTC
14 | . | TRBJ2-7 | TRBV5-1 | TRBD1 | CASSHSDRSGEQYF | TGCGCCAGCAGCCACTCGGACAGGAGCGGCGAGCAGTACTTC
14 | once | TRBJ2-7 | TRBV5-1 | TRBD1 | CASSSGQGSYEQYF | TGCGCCAGCAGCTCGGGACAGGGATCGTACGAGCAGTACTTC
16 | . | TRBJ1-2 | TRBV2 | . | CASIQETPGGLYGYTF | TGTGCCAGCATTCAGGAAACACCCGGAGGGTTATATGGCTACACCTTC
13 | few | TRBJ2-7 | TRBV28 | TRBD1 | CASRGQSSYEQYF | TGTGCCAGCAGGGGACAGTCCTCCTACGAGCAGTACTTC
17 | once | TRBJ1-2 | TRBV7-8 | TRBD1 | CASSLSGTGGADYGYTF | TGTGCCAGCAGCTTATCCGGGACAGGGGGCGCTGACTATGGCTACACCTTC
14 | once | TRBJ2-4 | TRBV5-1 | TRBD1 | CASSFRTGDHIQYF | TGCGCCAGCAGCTTTCGGACAGGGGATCACATTCAGTACTTC
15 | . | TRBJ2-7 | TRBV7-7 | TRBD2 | CASSLATSGGAKQYF | TGTGCTAGCAGCTTAGCGACCAGCGGGGGAGCAAAGCAGTACTTC
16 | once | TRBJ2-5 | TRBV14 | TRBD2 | CASSQETSGIRETQYF | TGTGCCAGCAGCCAAGAGACTAGCGGGATAAGGGAGACCCAGTACTTC
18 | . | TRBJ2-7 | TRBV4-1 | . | CASSQDHSGTKFTYEQYF | TGCGCCAGCAGCCAAGATCATTCAGGGACAAAGTTCACCTACGAGCAGTACTTC
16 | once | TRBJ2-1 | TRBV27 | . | CASSLRGPPSYNEQFF | TGTGCCAGCAGTTTACGAGGGCCGCCCTCCTACAATGAGCAGTTCTTC
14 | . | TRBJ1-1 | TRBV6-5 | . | CASSYSRSNTEAFF | TGTGCCAGCAGTTACTCGCGGAGTAACACTGAAGCTTTCTTT
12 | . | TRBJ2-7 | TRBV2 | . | CALKGGTYEQYF | TGTGCCTTAAAAGGGGGAACCTACGAGCAGTACTTC